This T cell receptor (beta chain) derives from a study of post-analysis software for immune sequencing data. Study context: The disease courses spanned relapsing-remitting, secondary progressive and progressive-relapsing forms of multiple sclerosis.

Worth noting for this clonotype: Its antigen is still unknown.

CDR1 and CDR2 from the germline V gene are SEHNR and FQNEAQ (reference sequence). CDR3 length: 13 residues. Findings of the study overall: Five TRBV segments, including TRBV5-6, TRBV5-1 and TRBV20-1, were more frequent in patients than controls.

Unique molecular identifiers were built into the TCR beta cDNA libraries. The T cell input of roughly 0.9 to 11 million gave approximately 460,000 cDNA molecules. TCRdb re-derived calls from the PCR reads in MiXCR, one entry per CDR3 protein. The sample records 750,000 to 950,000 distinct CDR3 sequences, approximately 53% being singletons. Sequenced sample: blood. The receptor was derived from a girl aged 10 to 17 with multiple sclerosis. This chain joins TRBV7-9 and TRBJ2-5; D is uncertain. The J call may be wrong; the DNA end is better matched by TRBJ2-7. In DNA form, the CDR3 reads TGTGCCAGCAGTTTAACCCTTGGTAGCGAGCAGTACTTC. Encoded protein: CASSLTLGSEQYF.